A single sample gave rise to the 29 T cell receptor beta chains below, sequenced in a study of T cells after yellow fever vaccination. Using its own MiXCR run on the 5' RACE reads, TCRdb lists one record per CDR3 protein. In the table there are 20,000 to 30,000 distinct CDR3 sequences, 4.5% of which are singletons. The source material was PBMCs, either bulk or a sorted T-cell subset (CD4+, CD8+, memory, or dextramer-sorted; not recorded which), sampled on the day of the yellow fever booster vaccination. Receptor source: a man younger than 35 who received the YFV17D yellow fever vaccine.

This clonotype was detected a few times. The rearrangement uses TRBV20-1 and TRBJ2-7, with TRBD1 identical over 10 bases. The CDR3 contains 13 residues. Looked up from germline, CDR1 is DFQATT and CDR2 is SNEGSKA (reference sequence). With V trimmed by 5 bases and J by 4 bases, 5 bases remained unmatched. The CDR3 DNA sequence: TGCAGTGCTCGACGGGACAGGGGTTACGAGCAGTACTTC. It translates to CSARRDRGYEQYF.

In this sample, this clonotype turned up many times. This chain joins TRBV6-1 and TRBJ2-2; D is ambiguous. The V gene's germline CDR1 is MNHNS and CDR2 SASEGT. The CDR3 spans 16 residues. Between the trimmed V and J ends, which lost 3 bases and 0 bases, there was a span of 11 bases. In nucleotides, the CDR3 is TGTGCCAGCAGTGACCAGCCACCCTCGAACACCGGGGAGCTGTTTTTT. Residues: CASSDQPPSNTGELFF.

This clonotype was counted many times. This sequence joins TRBV6-1 and TRBJ1-5, with TRBD1 as a possible D gene (5 bases). The CDR3 extends over 15 amino acids. The V gene lost 3 bases and the J gene lost 6 bases, with 15 bases spanning the gap. Germline-derived CDR1 and CDR2 are MNHNS and SASEGT. In DNA, the CDR3 is TGTGCCAGCAGTGACGTCCGGCAGGGCCTTCAGCCCCAGCATTTT. Its protein is CASSDVRQGLQPQHF.

There are many counts of this clonotype. This chain uses TRBV4-1 with TRBJ1-1; possibly TRBD1 for D (6 bases). Germline CDR1 and CDR2: MGHRA and YSYEKL. Between the trimmed V and J ends, which lost 3 bases and 1 base, there was a span of 9 bases. The CDR3 has 14 residues. The CDR3 region has the DNA TGCGCCAGCAGCCAGTTGACAGGGAACACTGAAGCTTTCTTT. Its translation: CASSQLTGNTEAFF.

This clonotype has at least ten counts. V is TRBV4-2 and J is TRBJ1-1; 7 bases are a match to TRBD1. The CDR3 runs 15 residues. Trimming at V came to 1 base and at J to 0 bases, leaving 2 bases not matched to a gene. Germline CDR1 reads LGHNA; CDR2 reads YNFKEQ. CDR3 DNA sequence: TGTGCCAGCAGCCAAGGGGACAGCTTGAACACTGAAGCTTTCTTT. It specifies CASSQGDSLNTEAFF.

The sample holds many counts of this clonotype. The gene calls are TRBV20-1 and TRBJ2-7, with D unclear. The germline V and J ends were trimmed by 4 bases and 5 bases, with 12 bases remaining between them. The CDR3 runs to 12 residues. Germline V CDR1 and CDR2: DFQATT, SNEGSKA (reference sequence). The CDR3 here is CSAKDGPNEQYV. Here the CDR3 DNA reads TGCAGTGCTAAGGACGGGCCCAACGAGCAGTACGTC.

This clonotype appeared many times. The gene calls are TRBV11-2 and TRBJ2-4, with no clear D. Per the germline V gene, CDR1 is SGHAT and CDR2 is FQNNGV. With 2 bases removed from V and 7 bases from J, the gap between germline ends came to 12 bases. The CDR3 extends over 14 amino acids. Here the CDR3 reads CASSLMTRRNIQYF. CDR3 DNA sequence: TGTGCCAGCAGCTTAATGACCAGGCGGAACATTCAGTACTTC.

The table lists this clonotype with many counts. The V call is TRBV6-6, the J call TRBJ2-3; TRBD1 or TRBD2 may be the D gene (5 bases each). This CDR3 comprises 16 residues. Germline CDR1 is MNHNY and CDR2 is SVGAGI (reference sequence). V was pared by 7 bases and J by 0 bases, with 17 bases between. This chain's CDR3 is CASTDARGGSTDTQYF. CDR3 bases: TGTGCCAGCACCGACGCACGTGGGGGAAGCACAGATACGCAGTATTTT.

This clonotype was seen only a few times. The V and J genes are TRBV5-5 and TRBJ1-4; 8 nucleotides line up with TRBD1. The trim removed 4 bases at V and 6 bases at J, leaving 8 bases unmatched. Germline CDR1 and CDR2: SGHKS and YYEKEE (reference sequence). The CDR3 contains 15 residues. The DNA for the CDR3 is TGTGCCAGCAGCCCCTGGACAGGGAGGGATGAAAAACTGTTTTTT. Encoded protein: CASSPWTGRDEKLFF.

This clonotype was observed a handful of times. The chain employs TRBV7-8 and TRBJ1-5; 7 bases fit TRBD1. CDR1 and CDR2 (germline): SGHVS, FQNEAQ. The V segment lost 1 base and the J segment 9 bases; nucleotides outside the gene matches: 9. The CDR3 runs to 15 residues. The CDR3: CASSLGRQGEGPQHF. CDR3 DNA sequence: TGTGCCAGCAGCTTAGGGAGACAGGGAGAAGGGCCCCAGCATTTT.

This clonotype has at least ten counts. This rearrangement joins TRBV5-1 to TRBJ2-7, with 12 bases identical to TRBD1. CDR3 length equals 15 residues. V lost 0 bases and J lost 7; bases outside the gene matches: 5. Germline CDR1 is SGHRS and CDR2 is YFSETQ. The DNA of the CDR3 is TGCGCCAGCAGCTTGGAGGGACAGGGGGCTGATGAGCAGTACTTC. It specifies CASSLEGQGADEQYF. Drawing the rest from reference TRBV5-1 and TRBJ2-7, the complete variable domain is KAGVTQTPRYLIKTRGQQVTLSCSPISGHRSVSWYQQTPGQGLQFLFEYFSETQRNKGNFPGRFSGRQFSNSRSEMNVSTLELGDSALYLCASSLEGQGADEQYFGPGTRLTVT.

This clonotype was observed many times. The rearrangement links TRBV2 to TRBJ2-5, with 8 bases identical to TRBD1. The germline V gene encodes CDR1 SNHLY and CDR2 FYNNEI. The junction had 15 bases not matched to a gene; V was cut back by 9 bases and J by 6 bases. The CDR3 sequence is 15 residues long. The CDR3 DNA sequence: TGTGCCAGTCTTTACATCCCAGGGGGCGGGCAGACCCAGTACTTC. Its translation: CASLYIPGGGQTQYF.

This clonotype appeared many times. This chain joins TRBV7-9 and TRBJ2-7, with a possible D match to TRBD2 (7 bases). Germline CDR1 reads SEHNR; CDR2 reads FQNEAQ (reference sequence). Trimming stripped 5 bases from V and 3 bases from J, with 14 bases between. The CDR3 runs to 14 residues. CDR3 in DNA: TGTGCCAGCAGCCGGGGGGCCAACCACTACGAGCAGTACTTC. This gives the protein CASSRGANHYEQYF.

This clonotype was counted ten times or more. The V call is TRBV9, the J call TRBJ2-2; D unresolved. This CDR3 comprises 16 residues. Germline V lookup: CDR1 SGDLS, CDR2 YYNGEE. Trimming removed 3 bases at V and 0 bases at J, with 12 bases between. CDR3 bases: TGTGCCAGCAGCGCTACACAGAGTACGAACACCGGGGAGCTGTTTTTT. It codes for CASSATQSTNTGELFF.

This clonotype was detected ten times or more. CDR3 nucleotide sequence: TGTGCCAGCACCTCGGACGCCCAGAGGACAGATACGCAGTATTTT. It translates to CASTSDAQRTDTQYF. This rearrangement joins TRBV12-3 or TRBV12-4 to TRBJ2-3; D is ambiguous. The CDR3 sequence is 15 residues long. V lost 7 bases, J lost 3 bases, and 17 bases lay in between.

This clonotype occurred a few times. In DNA, the CDR3 is TGCGCCAGCAGCCAAGGGTTTGAGTGGGGCGGTGAGCAGTTCTTC. Encoded protein: CASSQGFEWGGEQFF. The chain joins TRBV4-1 to TRBJ2-1, with D maybe TRBD1 (5 bases). The germline CDR1 and CDR2 sequences are MGHRA and YSYEKL. This CDR3 contains 15 residues. Between the trimmed V and J ends, which lost 1 base and 9 bases, there was a span of 16 bases.

At least ten counts were recorded for this clonotype. V and J are TRBV7-2 and TRBJ1-2; D is perhaps TRBD1 (5 bases). The CDR3 loop spans 12 amino acids. Germline CDR1 reads SGHTA; CDR2 reads FQGNSA. Trimming cost V 2 bases and J 10 bases, with 11 bases left between them. CDR3 DNA: TGTGCCAGCAGCTTACTGGGGGACCTCTACACCTTC. Protein product: CASSLLGDLYTF.

Ten or more counts support this clonotype. This chain joins TRBV4-3 and TRBJ2-7; 10 positions match TRBD1. In germline, CDR1 is LGHNA, CDR2 YSLEER. This CDR3 spans 15 amino acids. J gave up 4 bases and V 2 bases, and 5 bases lay outside the gene matches. Here the CDR3 reads CASSQSGTGDYEQYF. In DNA form, the CDR3 reads TGCGCCAGCAGCCAATCCGGGACAGGGGATTACGAGCAGTACTTC.

This clonotype was counted at least ten times. J is TRBJ2-1 and V is TRBV6-5; perhaps TRBD2 as D (7 bases). This CDR3 comprises 15 residues. V lost 0 bases, J lost 3 bases, and 9 bases lay in between. Germline loops: CDR1 MNHEY, CDR2 SVGAGI. The CDR3 DNA reads TGTGCCAGCAGTTACTCGGGGGGGCTCTACAATGAGCAGTTCTTC. It codes for CASSYSGGLYNEQFF.

This clonotype was observed at least ten times. The chain recombines TRBV7-2 with TRBJ1-1; 9 bases are shared with TRBD1. The trim removed 4 bases at V and 6 bases at J, leaving 3 bases unmatched. CDR3 length: 13 amino acids. CDR1 SGHTA and CDR2 FQGNSA come from the germline V gene. CDR3 sequence (DNA): TGTGCCAGCAGCTCAAGACAGGGGGCTGAAGCTTTCTTT. Its translation is CASSSRQGAEAFF.

In this sample, this clonotype turned up many times. The chain recombines TRBV7-2 with TRBJ2-7; TRBD2 matches 9 bases. CDR1 is SGHTA, CDR2 FQGNSA, per germline. The CDR3 sequence is 15 residues long. V lost 3 bases and J lost 3; bases outside the gene matches: 6. The CDR3 DNA is TGTGCCAGCAGCTTTAGCGGGGGACCGTTCTACGAGCAGTACGTC. Amino acid sequence: CASSFSGGPFYEQYV.

This clonotype was detected many times. V usage is TRBV4-3 and J usage is TRBJ1-2; D remains unclear. CDR1 is LGHNA, CDR2 YSLEER, per germline. This CDR3 is built from 15 residues. Trimming stripped 0 bases from V and 4 bases from J, with 12 bases between. CDR3 in amino acids: CASSQDSESSYGYTF. The CDR3 DNA reads as TGCGCCAGCAGCCAAGACTCAGAGAGTAGCTATGGCTACACCTTC.

This clonotype was picked up many times. The genes are TRBV7-7 and TRBJ2-2; D is uncertain. The CDR3 has 13 residues. Germline CDR1 reads SSHAT; CDR2 reads FNYEAQ (reference sequence). The V gene lost 4 bases and the J gene lost 4 bases, with 7 bases spanning the gap. CDR3 amino acids: CASSSQATGELFF. As DNA, the CDR3 is TGTGCCAGCAGCTCCCAGGCCACCGGGGAGCTGTTTTTT.

The DNA for the CDR3 is TGTGCCAGCAGTTTGGGCGGAACAAATCAGCCCCAGCATTTT. Its protein product is CASSLGGTNQPQHF. This rearrangement joins TRBV27 to TRBJ1-5; no clear D gene. The V gene's germline CDR1 is MNHEY and CDR2 SMNVEV (reference sequence). There are 14 residues in the CDR3. The V gene lost 3 bases and the J gene lost 4 bases, with 10 bases spanning the gap.

In this sample, this clonotype turned up many times. The CDR3 spells CAWSGETGPSYEQYF. CDR3 coding DNA: TGTGCCTGGAGTGGGGAGACAGGGCCCTCCTACGAGCAGTACTTC. The chain joins TRBV30 to TRBJ2-7; 7 bases agree with TRBD1. Unmatched junction bases numbered 6, after V lost 1 base and J lost 0 bases. From germline, CDR1 is GTSNPN and CDR2 SVGIG (reference sequence). CDR3 length equals 15 residues.

This clonotype was seen at least ten times. V gene TRBV11-2 combines with J gene TRBJ2-2, with D possibly TRBD2 on 6 matching bases. The V and J ends lost 2 bases and 3 bases respectively, with 13 bases between them. This CDR3 region has 16 residues. CDR1 is SGHAT and CDR2 is FQNNGV in the germline V gene. CDR3 nucleotides: TGTGCCAGCAGCTTATATCCGGAGGGTGACACCGGGGAGCTGTTTTTT. Translating it yields CASSLYPEGDTGELFF.

In this sample, this clonotype turned up many times. The chain is built from TRBV7-9 and TRBJ1-3, with no clear D. Germline loops: CDR1 SEHNR, CDR2 FQNEAQ (reference sequence). V was clipped by 5 bases and J by 0 bases, with 11 bases between them. This CDR3 region has 15 residues. The chain's CDR3 is CASSPWVDSGNTIYF. The CDR3 region has the DNA TGTGCCAGCAGCCCCTGGGTAGACTCTGGAAACACCATATATTTT.

In regard to this clonotype: This may come from a read error, since a much larger clone is one base off. This sequence joins TRBV5-1 and TRBJ2-3; TRBD1 matches 7 bases. The V gene's germline CDR1 is SGHRS and CDR2 YFSETQ. V dropped 1 base and J dropped 7; count of bases not matched to a gene: 12. This CDR3 comprises 16 residues. The CDR3 DNA is TGCGCCAGCAGCTTGACAGGGGCGAATGTAGTGCATACGCAGTATTTT. Amino acids: CASSLTGANVVHTQYF.

This clonotype was counted at least ten times. The genes are TRBV4-3 and TRBJ2-7, with D uncertain. This CDR3 has 17 amino acids. Germline CDR1 LGHNA, CDR2 YSLEER. The V and J ends lost 0 bases and 3 bases respectively, with 18 bases between them. This CDR3 reads CASSQEVIEAGYYEQYF. As DNA, the CDR3 is TGCGCCAGCAGCCAAGAGGTAATAGAGGCAGGATACTACGAGCAGTACTTC.